The T cell receptor (beta chain) described here comes from a study of blood T cell repertoires in COVID-19. Across the study: Samples taken during acute and convalescent COVID-19 were collected in the United States, Italy and Spain.

There are 15 residues in the CDR3. CDR1 and CDR2 from the germline V gene are MNHEY and SMNVEV (reference sequence). V shed 1 base, J shed 7 bases, and the junction held 5 bases outside the gene matches. The protocol was immunoSEQ multiplex PCR, while the TCRdb copy is restricted to in-frame clones and leaves out a portion. The table records under 200,000 clones, approximately 77% of them present only once. This clonotype was obtained from a man aged 55-75 years who had recovered from COVID-19. Sample: PBMCs or T cells enriched from blood (not recorded which). The V call is TRBV27, the J call TRBJ1-2, with 11 bases lining up with TRBD1. CDR3 sequence (DNA): TGTGCCAGCAGTTTATTCGGGACAGGGGGTTCTGGCTACACCTTC. Protein product: CASSLFGTGGSGYTF.